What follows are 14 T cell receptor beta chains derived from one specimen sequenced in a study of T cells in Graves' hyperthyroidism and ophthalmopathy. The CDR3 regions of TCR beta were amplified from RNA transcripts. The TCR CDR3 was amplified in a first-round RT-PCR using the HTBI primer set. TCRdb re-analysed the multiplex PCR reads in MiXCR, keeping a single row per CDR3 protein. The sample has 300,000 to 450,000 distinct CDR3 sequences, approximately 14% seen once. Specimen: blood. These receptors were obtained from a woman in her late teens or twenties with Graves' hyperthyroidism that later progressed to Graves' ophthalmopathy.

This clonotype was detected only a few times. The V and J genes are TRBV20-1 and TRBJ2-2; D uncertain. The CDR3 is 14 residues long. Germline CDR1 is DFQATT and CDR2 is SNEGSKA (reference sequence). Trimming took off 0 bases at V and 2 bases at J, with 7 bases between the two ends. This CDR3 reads CSARDLTNTGELFF. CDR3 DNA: TGCAGTGCTAGAGATTTGACAAACACCGGGGAGCTGTTTTTT.

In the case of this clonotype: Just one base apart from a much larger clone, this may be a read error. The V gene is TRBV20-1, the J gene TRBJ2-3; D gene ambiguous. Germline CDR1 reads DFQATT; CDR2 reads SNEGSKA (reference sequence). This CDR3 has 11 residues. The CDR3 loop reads CGVTFLDTQYF. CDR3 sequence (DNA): TGCGGTGTCACATTTCTAGATACGCAGTATTTT.

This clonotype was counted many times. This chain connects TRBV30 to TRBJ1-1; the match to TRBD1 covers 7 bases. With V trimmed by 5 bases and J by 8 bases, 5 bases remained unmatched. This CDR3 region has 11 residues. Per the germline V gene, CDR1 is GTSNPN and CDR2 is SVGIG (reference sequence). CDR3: CAWSRQGEAFF. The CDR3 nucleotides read TGTGCCTGGTCCCGACAGGGAGAAGCTTTCTTT.

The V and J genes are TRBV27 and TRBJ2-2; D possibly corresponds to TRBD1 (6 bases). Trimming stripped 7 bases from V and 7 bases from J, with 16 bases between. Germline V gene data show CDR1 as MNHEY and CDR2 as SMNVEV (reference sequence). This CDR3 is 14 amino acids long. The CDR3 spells CASTRGGLGGELFF. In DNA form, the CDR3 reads TGTGCCAGCACCCGAGGGGGTCTTGGCGGGGAGCTGTTTTTT.

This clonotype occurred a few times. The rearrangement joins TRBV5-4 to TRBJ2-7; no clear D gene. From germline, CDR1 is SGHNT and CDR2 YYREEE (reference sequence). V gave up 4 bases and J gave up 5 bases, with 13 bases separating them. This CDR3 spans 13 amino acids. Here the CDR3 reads CASSTKDEHEQYF. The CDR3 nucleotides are TGTGCCAGCAGCACAAAAGACGAACACGAGCAGTACTTC.

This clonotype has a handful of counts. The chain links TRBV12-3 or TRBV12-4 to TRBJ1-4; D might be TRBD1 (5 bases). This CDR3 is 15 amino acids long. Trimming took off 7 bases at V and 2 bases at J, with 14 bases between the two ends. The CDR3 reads CASTPTGGTNEKLFF. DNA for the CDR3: TGTGCCAGCACCCCTACGGGGGGGACTAATGAAAAACTGTTTTTT.

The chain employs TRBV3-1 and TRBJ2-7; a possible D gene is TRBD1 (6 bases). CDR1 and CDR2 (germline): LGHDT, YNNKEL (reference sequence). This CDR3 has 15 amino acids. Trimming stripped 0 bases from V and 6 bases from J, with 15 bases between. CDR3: CASSQETGQLGEQYF. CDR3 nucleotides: TGTGCCAGCAGCCAAGAAACCGGACAGTTGGGCGAGCAGTACTTC.

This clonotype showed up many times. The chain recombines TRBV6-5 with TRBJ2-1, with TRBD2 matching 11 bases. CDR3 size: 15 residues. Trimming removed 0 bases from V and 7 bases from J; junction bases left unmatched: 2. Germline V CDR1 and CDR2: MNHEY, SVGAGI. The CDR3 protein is CASSYSTSGINEQFF. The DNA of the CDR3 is TGTGCCAGCAGTTACTCGACTAGCGGGATTAATGAGCAGTTCTTC.

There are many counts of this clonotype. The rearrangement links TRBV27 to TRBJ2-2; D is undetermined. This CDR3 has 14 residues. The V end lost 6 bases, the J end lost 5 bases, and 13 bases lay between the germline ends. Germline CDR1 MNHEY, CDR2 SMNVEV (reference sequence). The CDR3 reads CASRPGSMTGELFF. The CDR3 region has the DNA TGTGCCAGCAGACCAGGTTCGATGACCGGGGAGCTGTTTTTT.

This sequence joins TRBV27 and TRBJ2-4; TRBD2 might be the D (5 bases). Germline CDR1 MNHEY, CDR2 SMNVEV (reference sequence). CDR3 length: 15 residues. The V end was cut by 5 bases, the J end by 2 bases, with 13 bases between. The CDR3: CASSLSGVSKNIQYF. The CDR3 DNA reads TGTGCCAGCAGTCTCTCCGGGGTATCCAAAAACATTCAGTACTTC.

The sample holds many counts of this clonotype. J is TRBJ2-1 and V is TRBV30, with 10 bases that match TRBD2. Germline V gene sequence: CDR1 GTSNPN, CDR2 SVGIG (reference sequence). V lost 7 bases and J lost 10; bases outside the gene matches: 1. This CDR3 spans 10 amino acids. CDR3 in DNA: TGTGCCTCACTAGCGGGGGAGCAGTTCTTC. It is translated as CASLAGEQFF.

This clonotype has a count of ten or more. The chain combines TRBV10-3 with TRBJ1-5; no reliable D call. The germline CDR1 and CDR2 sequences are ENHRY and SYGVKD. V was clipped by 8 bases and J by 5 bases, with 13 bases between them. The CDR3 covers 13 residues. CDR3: CAIRKGPDQPQHF. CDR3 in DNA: TGTGCCATCCGAAAAGGTCCAGATCAGCCCCAGCATTTT.

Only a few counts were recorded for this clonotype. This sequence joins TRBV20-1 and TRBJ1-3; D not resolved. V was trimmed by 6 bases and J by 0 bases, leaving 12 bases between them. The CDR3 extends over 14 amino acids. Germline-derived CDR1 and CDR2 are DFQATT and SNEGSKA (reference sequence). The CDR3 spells CSAPERTSGNTIYF. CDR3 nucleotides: TGCAGTGCGCCCGAGAGAACCTCTGGAAACACCATATATTTT.

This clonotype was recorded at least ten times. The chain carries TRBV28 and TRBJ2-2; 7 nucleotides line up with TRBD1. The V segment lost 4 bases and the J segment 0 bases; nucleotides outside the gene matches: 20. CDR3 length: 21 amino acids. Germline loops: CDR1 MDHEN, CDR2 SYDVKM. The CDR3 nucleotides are TGTGCCAGCAGTTCCCAACCCAGATTTACTCGACAGGGACCGAACACCGGGGAGCTGTTTTTT. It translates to CASSSQPRFTRQGPNTGELFF.